The 4 T cell receptor beta chains below were found in one sample sequenced in a study of blood T cells in healthy people across ages. Using a J-beta primer mix together with a sample-barcoded 5' primer, a second PCR was run for roughly 6 to 11 cycles. TCRdb re-called the 5' RACE reads through MiXCR, storing one row per CDR3 protein. The repertoire holds some 900,000 distinct CDR3 sequences, with around 48% as singletons. Sequencing was carried out using blood. These receptors all come from a man aged 25 to 45 in good health.

The chain employs TRBV20-1 and TRBJ2-3; TRBD2 matches at 10 bases. Germline V lookup: CDR1 DFQATT, CDR2 SNEGSKA (reference sequence). The CDR3 extends over 15 amino acids. Trimming at V came to 5 bases and at J to 0 bases, leaving 5 bases not matched to a gene. The DNA of the CDR3 is TGCAGTGCTCTAACTAGCGGGATAAGCACAGATACGCAGTATTTT. It translates to CSALTSGISTDTQYF.

In this sample, this clonotype turned up a few times. The V call is TRBV6-5, the J call TRBJ2-3; the D gene is possibly TRBD2 (5 bases). This CDR3 has 16 residues. V lost 0 bases and J 2 bases, leaving 12 bases between the germline ends. The germline V gene encodes CDR1 MNHEY and CDR2 SVGAGI. In DNA form, the CDR3 reads TGTGCCAGCAGTTACTCTGCCAGCGGAAACACAGATACGCAGTATTTT. Amino acid sequence: CASSYSASGNTDTQYF.

Here the CDR3 reads CSARDGGSGGISYEQYF. CDR3 nucleotide sequence: TGCAGTGCTAGAGATGGGGGTTCGGGGGGTATCTCCTACGAGCAGTACTTC. The rearrangement joins TRBV20-1 to TRBJ2-7; 7 bases align to TRBD2. The germline gives CDR1 DFQATT, CDR2 SNEGSKA (reference sequence). The V and J ends lost 0 bases and 0 bases, in that order; junction bases with no gene match: 11. The CDR3 covers 17 residues.

This clonotype has just a few counts. The chain uses TRBV20-1 and TRBJ2-7; the D gene is possibly TRBD1 (6 bases). CDR3 length: 13 residues. V lost 6 bases, J lost 6 bases, and 18 bases lay in between. The germline CDR1 and CDR2 sequences are DFQATT and SNEGSKA (reference sequence). This CDR3 is CSAHPQGPREQYF. In nucleotides, the CDR3 is TGCAGTGCCCACCCACAGGGCCCCCGCGAGCAGTACTTC.